This entry lists 5 T cell receptor beta chains sequenced from one sample in a study of T cell responses to AZD1222 COVID-19 vaccine. Generated by immunoSEQ multiplex PCR, the TCRdb table keeps only in-frame clones and is missing some. The profile covers about 100,000 clones, with 85% to 95% appearing a single time and about 5% taken by the ten largest. Sequenced here: peripheral blood, sampled on day 0 of AZD1222 vaccination. Every receptor here comes from an adult in good health.

V is TRBV19 and J is TRBJ2-1; 8 positions agree with TRBD2. The CDR3 length is 16 residues. In germline, CDR1 is LNHDA, CDR2 SQIVND (reference sequence). V lost 7 bases to trimming and J lost 0 bases; unmatched junction nucleotides: 8. CDR3: CASTVAGSSSYNEQFF. CDR3 nucleotides: TGTGCCAGTACCGTAGCGGGATCCTCCTCCTACAATGAGCAGTTCTTC.

In this sample, this clone turned up once. V is TRBV28 and J is TRBJ1-6; 10 positions agree with TRBD1. From germline, CDR1 is MDHEN and CDR2 SYDVKM. Trimming cost V 4 bases and J 6 bases; bases outside gene matches: 6. There are 16 residues in the CDR3. DNA for the CDR3: TGTGCCAGCAGTTCGAACCGGGACAGGGGTAATTCACCCCTCCACTTT. Amino acid sequence: CASSSNRDRGNSPLHF.

This rearrangement joins TRBV12-5 to TRBJ2-7, with a possible D match to TRBD1 (6 bases). The CDR3 sequence is 13 residues long. V lost 7 bases and J lost 5, with 15 bases in between. Germline CDR1 is LGHNT and CDR2 is FRNRAP. The CDR3 DNA sequence: TGTGCTAGTGCGACAGGAGGTTACCACGAGCAGTACTTC. It translates to CASATGGYHEQYF.

The chain recombines TRBV7-8 with TRBJ2-5, with D maybe TRBD2 (5 bases). V gave up 3 bases and J gave up 3 bases, with 17 bases separating them. Germline lookup yields CDR1 SGHVS and CDR2 FQNEAQ. The length of the CDR3 is 16 residues. The CDR3 region has the DNA TGTGCCAGCAGCTTGAGGGCGGGCGGTCCTAAAGAGACCCAGTACTTC. Its translation: CASSLRAGGPKETQYF.

The rearrangement uses TRBV5-8 and TRBJ1-2; TRBD1 is a possible D gene (6 bases). V dropped 2 bases and J dropped 1 base, with 9 bases sitting between them. Germline CDR1 is SGHTS and CDR2 is YDEGEE. The length of the CDR3 is 14 residues. CDR3 bases: TGTGCCAGCAGCTTTGGGGGCGATAACTATGGCTACACCTTC. Encoded protein: CASSFGGDNYGYTF. The variable domain in full, with the rest retrieved from reference TRBV5-8 and TRBJ1-2, is EAGVTQSPTHLIKTRGQQATLRCSPISGHTSVYWYQQALGLGLQFLLWYDEGEERNRGNFPPRFSGRQFPNYSSELNVNALELEDSALYLCASSFGGDNYGYTFGSGTRLTVV.